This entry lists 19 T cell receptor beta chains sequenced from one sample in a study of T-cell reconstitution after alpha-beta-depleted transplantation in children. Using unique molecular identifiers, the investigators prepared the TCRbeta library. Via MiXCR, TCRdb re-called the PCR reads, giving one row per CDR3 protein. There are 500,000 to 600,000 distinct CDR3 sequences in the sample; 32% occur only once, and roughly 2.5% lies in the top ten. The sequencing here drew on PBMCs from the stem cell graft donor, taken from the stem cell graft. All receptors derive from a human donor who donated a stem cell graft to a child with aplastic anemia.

CDR3 coding DNA: TGCAGTGCTAGAGATGAGGGGGAATTCACTGAAGCTTTCTTT. It specifies CSARDEGEFTEAFF. The chain recombines TRBV20-1 with TRBJ1-1, with TRBD1 as a possible D gene (6 bases). Germline V CDR1 and CDR2: DFQATT, SNEGSKA (reference sequence). Trimming took 0 bases from V and 4 from J, leaving 12 bases between them. The CDR3 extends over 14 amino acids.

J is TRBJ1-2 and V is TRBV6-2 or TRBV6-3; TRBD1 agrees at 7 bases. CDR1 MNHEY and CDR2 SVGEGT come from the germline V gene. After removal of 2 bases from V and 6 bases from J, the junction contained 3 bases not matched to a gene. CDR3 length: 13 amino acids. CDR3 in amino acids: CASSYDRADGYTF. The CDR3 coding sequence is TGTGCCAGCAGTTACGACAGGGCCGATGGCTACACCTTC.

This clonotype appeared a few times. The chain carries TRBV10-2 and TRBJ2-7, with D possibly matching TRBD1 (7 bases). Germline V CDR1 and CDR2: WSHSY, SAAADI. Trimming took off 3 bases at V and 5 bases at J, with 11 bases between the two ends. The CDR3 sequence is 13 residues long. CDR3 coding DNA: TGCGCCAGCAGTGACAGGGGGGTTGACGAGCAGTACGTC. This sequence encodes CASSDRGVDEQYV.

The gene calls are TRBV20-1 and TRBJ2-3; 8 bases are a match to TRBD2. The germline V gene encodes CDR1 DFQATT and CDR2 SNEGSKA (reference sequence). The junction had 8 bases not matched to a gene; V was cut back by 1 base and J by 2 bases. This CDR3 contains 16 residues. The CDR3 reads CSARVGRGALTDTQYF. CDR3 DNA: TGCAGTGCTAGAGTTGGGCGGGGGGCCCTCACAGATACGCAGTATTTT.

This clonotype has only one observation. The CDR3 loop reads CASSVGTATLGETQYF. CDR3 nucleotide sequence: TGTGCCAGCAGCGTAGGGACAGCCACCCTGGGGGAGACCCAGTACTTC. J is TRBJ2-5 and V is TRBV9, with D possibly TRBD1 on 6 matching bases. The V and J ends lost 0 bases and 5 bases respectively, with 17 bases between them. The CDR3 length is 16 residues. CDR1 and CDR2 from the germline V gene are SGDLS and YYNGEE.

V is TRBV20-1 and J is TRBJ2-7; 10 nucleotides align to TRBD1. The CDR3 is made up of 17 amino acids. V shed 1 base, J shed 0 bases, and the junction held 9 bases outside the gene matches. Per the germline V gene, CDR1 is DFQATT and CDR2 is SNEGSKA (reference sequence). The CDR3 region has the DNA TGCAGTGCTAGAGGGGGAACGGGACAGGGGAGCTCCTACGAGCAGTACGTC. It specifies CSARGGTGQGSSYEQYV.

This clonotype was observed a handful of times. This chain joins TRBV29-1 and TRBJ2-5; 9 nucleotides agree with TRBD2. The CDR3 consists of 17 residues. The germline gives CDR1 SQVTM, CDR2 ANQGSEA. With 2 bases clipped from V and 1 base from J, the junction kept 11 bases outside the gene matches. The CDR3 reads CSVEPTSGTFSQETQYF. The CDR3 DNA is TGCAGCGTTGAACCGACTAGCGGCACATTTTCCCAAGAGACCCAGTACTTC. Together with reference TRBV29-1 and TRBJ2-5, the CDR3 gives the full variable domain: SAVISQKPSRDICQRGTSLTIQCQVDSQVTMMFWYRQQPGQSLTLIATANQGSEATYESGFVIDKFPISRPNLTFSTLTVSNMSPEDSSIYLCSVEPTSGTFSQETQYFGPGTRLLVL.

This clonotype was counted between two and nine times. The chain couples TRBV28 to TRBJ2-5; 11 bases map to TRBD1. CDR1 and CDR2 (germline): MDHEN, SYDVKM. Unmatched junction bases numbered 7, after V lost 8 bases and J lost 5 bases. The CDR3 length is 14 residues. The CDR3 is CASYRTGGGETQYF. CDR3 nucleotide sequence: TGTGCCAGCTACCGGACAGGGGGCGGCGAGACCCAGTACTTC. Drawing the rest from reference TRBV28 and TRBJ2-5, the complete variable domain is DVKVTQSSRYLVKRTGEKVFLECVQDMDHENMFWYRQDPGLGLRLIYFSYDVKMKEKGDIPEGYSVSREKKERFSLILESASTNQTSMYLCASYRTGGGETQYFGPGTRLLVL.

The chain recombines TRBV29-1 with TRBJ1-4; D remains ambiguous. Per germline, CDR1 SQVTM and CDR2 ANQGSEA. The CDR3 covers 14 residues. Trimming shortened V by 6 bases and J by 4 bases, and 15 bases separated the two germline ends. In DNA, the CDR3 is TGCAGCGTGGCAGAGGGTACCCTTAATGAAAAACTGTTTTTT. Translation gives CSVAEGTLNEKLFF.

The CDR3 region is CASSLRPDGAVGAQYF. The CDR3 coding sequence is TGTGCCAGCAGTTTGCGGCCGGACGGGGCCGTGGGGGCCCAGTACTTC. This chain uses TRBV28 with TRBJ2-5; D possibly uses TRBD1 or TRBD2 (5 bases each). V was pared by 3 bases and J by 9 bases, with 23 bases between. Germline loops: CDR1 MDHEN, CDR2 SYDVKM. CDR3 length equals 16 residues.

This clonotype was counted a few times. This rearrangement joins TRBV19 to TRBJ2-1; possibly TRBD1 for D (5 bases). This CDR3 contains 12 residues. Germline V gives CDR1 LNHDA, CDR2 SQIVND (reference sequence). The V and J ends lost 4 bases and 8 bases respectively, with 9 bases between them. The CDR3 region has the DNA TGTGCCAGTAGTAATCAGGGTTATGAGCAGTTCTTC. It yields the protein CASSNQGYEQFF.

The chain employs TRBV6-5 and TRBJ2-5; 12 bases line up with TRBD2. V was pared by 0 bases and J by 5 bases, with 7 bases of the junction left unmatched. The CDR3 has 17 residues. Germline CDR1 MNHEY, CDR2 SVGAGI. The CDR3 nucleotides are TGTGCCAGCAGTTACTCCCTGACTAGCGGGAGAGTGGAGACCCAGTACTTC. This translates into CASSYSLTSGRVETQYF.

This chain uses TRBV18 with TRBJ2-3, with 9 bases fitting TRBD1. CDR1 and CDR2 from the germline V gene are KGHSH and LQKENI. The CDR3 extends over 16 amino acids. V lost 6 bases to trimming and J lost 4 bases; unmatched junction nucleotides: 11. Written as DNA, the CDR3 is TGTGCCAGCTCGCGCAACCCGGGACAGGGTGCAGATACGCAGTATTTT. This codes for CASSRNPGQGADTQYF.

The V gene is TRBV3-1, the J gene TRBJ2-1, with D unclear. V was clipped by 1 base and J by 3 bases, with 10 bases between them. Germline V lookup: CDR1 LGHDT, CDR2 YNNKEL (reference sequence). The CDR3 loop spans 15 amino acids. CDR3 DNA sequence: TGTGCCAGCAGCCAAGGGCTCGGCAACTACAATGAGCAGTTCTTC. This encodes CASSQGLGNYNEQFF.

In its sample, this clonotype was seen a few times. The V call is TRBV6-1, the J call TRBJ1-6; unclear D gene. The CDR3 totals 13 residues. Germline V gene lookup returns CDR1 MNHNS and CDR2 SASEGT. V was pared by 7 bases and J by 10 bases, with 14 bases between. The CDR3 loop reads CASTPLAGSPLHF. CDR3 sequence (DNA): TGTGCCAGCACCCCCCTGGCTGGATCACCCCTCCACTTT.

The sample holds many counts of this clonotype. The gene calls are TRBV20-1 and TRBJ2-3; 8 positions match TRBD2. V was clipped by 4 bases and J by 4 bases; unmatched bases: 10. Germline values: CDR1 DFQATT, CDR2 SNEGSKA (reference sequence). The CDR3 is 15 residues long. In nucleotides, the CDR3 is TGCAGTGCTATCTCAGCGGGAGCGGCAGCAGATACGCAGTATTTT. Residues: CSAISAGAAADTQYF.

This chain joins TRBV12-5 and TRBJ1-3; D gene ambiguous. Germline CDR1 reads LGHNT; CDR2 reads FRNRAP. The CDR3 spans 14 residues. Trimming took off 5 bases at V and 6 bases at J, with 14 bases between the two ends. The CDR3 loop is CASGQRARENTIYF. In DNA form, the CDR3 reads TGTGCTAGTGGTCAGAGGGCCCGCGAAAACACCATATATTTT.

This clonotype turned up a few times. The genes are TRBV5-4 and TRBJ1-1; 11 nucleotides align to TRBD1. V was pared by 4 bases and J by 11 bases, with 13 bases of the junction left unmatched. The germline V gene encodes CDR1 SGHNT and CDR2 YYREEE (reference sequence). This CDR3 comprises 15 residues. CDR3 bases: TGTGCCAGCAGCGATCCGGGACAGGGGGTGAATGAGGCTTTCTTT. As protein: CASSDPGQGVNEAFF. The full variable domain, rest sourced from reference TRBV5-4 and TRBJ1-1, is ETGVTQSPTHLIKTRGQQVTLRCSSQSGHNTVSWYQQALGQGPQFIFQYYREEENGRGNFPPRFSGLQFPNYSSELNVNALELDDSALYLCASSDPGQGVNEAFFGQGTRLTVV.

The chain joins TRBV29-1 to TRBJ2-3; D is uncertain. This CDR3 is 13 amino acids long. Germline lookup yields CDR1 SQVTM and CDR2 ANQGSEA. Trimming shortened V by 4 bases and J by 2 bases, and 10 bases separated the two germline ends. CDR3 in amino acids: CSVAQITTDTQYF. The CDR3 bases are TGCAGCGTTGCACAGATAACCACAGATACGCAGTATTTT.